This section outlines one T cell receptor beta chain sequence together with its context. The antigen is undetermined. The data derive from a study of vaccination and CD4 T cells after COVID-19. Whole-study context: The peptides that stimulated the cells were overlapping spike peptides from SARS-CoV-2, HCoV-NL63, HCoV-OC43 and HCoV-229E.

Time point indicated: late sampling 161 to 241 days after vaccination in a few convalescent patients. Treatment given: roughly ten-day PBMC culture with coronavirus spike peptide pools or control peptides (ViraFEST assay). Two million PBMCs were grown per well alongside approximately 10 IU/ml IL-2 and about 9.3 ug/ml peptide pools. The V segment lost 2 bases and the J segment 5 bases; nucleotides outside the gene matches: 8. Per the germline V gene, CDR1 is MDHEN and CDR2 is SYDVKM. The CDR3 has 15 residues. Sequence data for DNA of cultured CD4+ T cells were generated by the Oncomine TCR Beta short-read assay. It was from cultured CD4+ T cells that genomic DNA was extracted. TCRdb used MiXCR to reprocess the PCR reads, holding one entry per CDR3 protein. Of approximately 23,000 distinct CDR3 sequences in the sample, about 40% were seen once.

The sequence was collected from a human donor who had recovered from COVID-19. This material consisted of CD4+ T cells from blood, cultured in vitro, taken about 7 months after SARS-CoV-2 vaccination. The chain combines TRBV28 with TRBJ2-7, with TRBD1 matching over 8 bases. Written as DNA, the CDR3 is TGTGCCAGCAGTTTACCGACAGGGGTACGTAACGAGCAGTACTTC. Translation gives CASSLPTGVRNEQYF.